These 10 T cell receptor beta chains came from one sample sequenced in a study of blood T cells in healthy people across ages. Primed by a sample-barcoded 5' primer and a J-beta primer mix, a second PCR proceeded for about 6 to 11 cycles. TCRdb processed the 5' RACE reads anew with MiXCR; each CDR3 protein has one entry. The sample comprises about 1.4 million distinct CDR3 sequences, around 55% of which are singletons, and over 5% rests with the top ten. Sample: blood. The receptors were gathered from a man aged 18 to 35 in good health.

This clonotype was seen a few times. The chain employs TRBV29-1 and TRBJ2-1; D assignment may be TRBD1 or TRBD2 (6 bases each). Trimming removed 7 bases from V and 7 bases from J, with 26 bases in between. The V gene's germline CDR1 is SQVTM and CDR2 ANQGSEA. This CDR3 is 16 amino acids long. CDR3 sequence reads: CSAFRAEGGVMNEQFF. DNA for the CDR3: TGCAGCGCGTTCCGGGCGGAGGGGGGCGTAATGAATGAGCAGTTCTTC.

This clonotype was seen a single time. V gene TRBV12-3 or TRBV12-4 combines with J gene TRBJ2-1, with 9 bases matching TRBD2. This CDR3 is built from 20 residues. V shed 3 bases, J shed 4 bases, and the junction held 19 bases outside the gene matches. Here the CDR3 DNA reads TGTGCCAGCAGTTTCCTGGGACAGATAGGGATGACTAGCGGTTACAATGAGCAGTTCTTC. Translated: CASSFLGQIGMTSGYNEQFF.

Only one count was recorded for this clonotype. The J gene is TRBJ2-2, the V gene TRBV20-1, with D tentatively TRBD2 (6 bases). The CDR3 runs to 14 residues. The V end lost 4 bases, the J end lost 4 bases, and 13 bases lay between the germline ends. Germline assignment: CDR1 DFQATT and CDR2 SNEGSKA (reference sequence). The CDR3 DNA reads TGCAGTGCTACCGGGACTTCCTCCACCGGGGAGCTGTTTTTT. The encoded protein is CSATGTSSTGELFF.

This clonotype has just a few counts. In DNA, the CDR3 is TGTGCCAGCAGCGGACGGACAGTAGCCAAAAACATTCAGTACTTC. This encodes CASSGRTVAKNIQYF. The chain is built from TRBV7-8 and TRBJ2-4, with D maybe TRBD1 (6 bases). The V and J ends lost 5 bases and 0 bases respectively, with 11 bases between them. Per germline, CDR1 SGHVS and CDR2 FQNEAQ. The CDR3 spans 15 residues.

The chain joins TRBV7-8 to TRBJ1-4; D might be TRBD1 (6 bases). The germline CDR1 and CDR2 sequences are SGHVS and FQNEAQ. The V end was cut by 4 bases, the J end by 0 bases, with 9 bases between. The CDR3 sequence is 15 residues long. This CDR3 reads CASSYDRPTNEKLFF. CDR3 sequence (DNA): TGTGCCAGCAGCTACGACAGGCCAACTAATGAAAAACTGTTTTTT.

This chain links TRBV4-1 with TRBJ2-2; 8 positions agree with TRBD1. This CDR3 is built from 15 residues. J lost 5 bases, V lost 2 bases, and 4 bases had no gene match. The germline gives CDR1 MGHRA, CDR2 YSYEKL. CDR3 sequence: CASSQRQGKTGELFF. DNA of the CDR3: TGCGCCAGCAGCCAAAGACAGGGGAAAACCGGGGAGCTGTTTTTT.

The gene calls are TRBV10-1 and TRBJ2-5, with 7 bases matching TRBD2. Losses at the gene ends were 5 bases for V and 4 bases for J; bases not matched to a gene: 10. CDR3 length: 15 residues. Germline lookup yields CDR1 WNHNN and CDR2 SYGVQD (reference sequence). CDR3 coding DNA: TGCGCCAGCAGTTTGAAGCGGGACCGGCGAGAGACCCAGTACTTC. Translation gives CASSLKRDRRETQYF.

The chain links TRBV7-9 to TRBJ2-7, with D uncertain. Germline loops: CDR1 SEHNR, CDR2 FQNEAQ (reference sequence). V was shortened by 4 bases and J by 5 bases, with 18 bases between the two germline ends. This CDR3 contains 15 residues. Written as DNA, the CDR3 is TGTGCCAGCAGCTCGCCCCCTGAGCTTCATGACGAGCAGTACTTC. Protein sequence: CASSSPPELHDEQYF.

V gene TRBV12-3 or TRBV12-4 combines with J gene TRBJ1-5; D perhaps matches TRBD1 (5 bases). V shed 2 bases and J shed 0 bases, with 11 bases lying between them. The CDR3 covers 16 residues. The CDR3 bases are TGTGCCAGCAGTTTACGAGGGGCTTATAGCAATCAGCCCCAGCATTTT. Translation: CASSLRGAYSNQPQHF.

This clonotype showed up just a few times. The rearrangement joins TRBV29-1 to TRBJ2-5, with TRBD1 identical over 10 bases. Germline loops: CDR1 SQVTM, CDR2 ANQGSEA. CDR3 length: 14 amino acids. The V gene end was trimmed by 6 bases and the J gene end by 2 bases; junction bases not matched to a gene: 6. The CDR3 protein is CSVSGTGVQETQYF. CDR3 coding DNA: TGCAGCGTGTCCGGGACAGGGGTTCAAGAGACCCAGTACTTC.